Listed here is a single T cell receptor (beta chain). The junction departs from germline at one end; a sequencing error may be responsible. The germline gives CDR1 SQVTM, CDR2 ANQGSEA. This CDR3 region has 13 residues. The data were obtained in a study of blood T cells in healthy people across ages. Primed by a sample-barcoded 5' primer and a J-beta primer mix, a second PCR proceeded for about 6 to 11 cycles. TCRdb re-derived calls from the 5' RACE reads in MiXCR, one entry per CDR3 protein. The sample lists fewer than 800,000 distinct CDR3 sequences, around 49% occurring once. V is TRBV29-1 and J is TRBJ1-1; D gene ambiguous. Sample: blood. The TCR originated in a woman aged 55 to 70 in good health. The CDR3 is CSAERALNTEAFF. CDR3 DNA: TGCAGCGCTGAACGGGCACTGAACACTGAAGCTTTCTTT.